One sample yielded the 4 T cell receptor beta chains listed below, sequenced in a study of cytomegalovirus exposure and HLA in healthy donors. Generated by immunoSEQ multiplex PCR, the TCRdb table keeps only in-frame clones and is missing some. The sample yields 150,000 to 200,000 clones, 85% seen once. The specimen was PBMCs. The receptor source for this set is a young man in good health and CMV-seropositive.

The rearrangement links TRBV28 to TRBJ1-2, with 7 bases matching TRBD1. V lost 2 bases and J lost 8; bases outside the gene matches: 5. Per germline, CDR1 MDHEN and CDR2 SYDVKM. This CDR3 spans 13 amino acids. Here the CDR3 DNA reads TGTGCCAGCAGTTTAGGACAGGTAGGAGGCTACACCTTC. It specifies CASSLGQVGGYTF.

This clone was counted a few times. V gene TRBV7-3 combines with J gene TRBJ2-2, with a tentative D call TRBD2 (6 bases). Trimming pared 4 bases from V and 0 bases from J, leaving 12 bases between. The CDR3 sequence is 16 residues long. Per the germline V gene, CDR1 is SGHTA and CDR2 is FQGTGA. CDR3 in amino acids: CASSSGTFANTGELFF. The CDR3 DNA sequence: TGTGCCAGCAGCTCCGGGACTTTCGCGAACACCGGGGAGCTGTTTTTT.

This chain links TRBV18 with TRBJ2-7, with 8 bases identical to TRBD1. V lost 7 bases to trimming and J lost 4 bases; unmatched junction nucleotides: 3. CDR1 is KGHSH and CDR2 is LQKENI in the germline V gene. The CDR3 totals 12 residues. CDR3 in DNA: TGTGCCAGCTTTAACAGGGGGTACGAGCAGTACTTC. As protein: CASFNRGYEQYF.

CDR3 loop: CASSVNRLAYEQYF. CDR3 DNA: TGTGCCAGCAGTGTAAACAGGCTAGCCTACGAGCAGTACTTC. The chain has TRBV6-1 and TRBJ2-7; TRBD1 is a possible D gene (5 bases). V lost 4 bases and J 2 bases, leaving 12 bases between the germline ends. CDR1 and CDR2 (germline): MNHNS, SASEGT. CDR3 length: 14 amino acids.